The present T cell receptor (beta chain) was sequenced within a study of T cell responses to AZD1222 COVID-19 vaccine. The study, taken as a whole, reports: Spike-wide vaccine-associated CD4 TCRs dominated at 160-218 and 743-854. Increased Spike-specific TCR breadth and depth were observed after two AZD1222 doses. Donor demographics were predominantly white British with a female majority; clonal diversity may be underestimated. There were repertoire samples only from the period after the peak T cell response.

Trimming cost V 6 bases and J 3 bases, with 14 bases left between them. The germline CDR1 and CDR2 sequences are LNHDA and SQIVND (reference sequence). This CDR3 comprises 14 residues. As concerns this clone: Its antigen is not known.

Measured with immunoSEQ multiplex PCR; TCRdb has only the in-frame clones, and not every one. Among about 110,000 clones listed, more than 70% were seen once. V gene TRBV19 combines with J gene TRBJ1-2; D remains ambiguous. Sample: peripheral blood, taken on day 0 of MenACWY control vaccination. This clonotype was sampled from an adult in good health. The DNA of the CDR3 is TGTGCCAGTAGCGTGGACCTCTCCCACTATGGCTACACCTTC. Translating it yields CASSVDLSHYGYTF.